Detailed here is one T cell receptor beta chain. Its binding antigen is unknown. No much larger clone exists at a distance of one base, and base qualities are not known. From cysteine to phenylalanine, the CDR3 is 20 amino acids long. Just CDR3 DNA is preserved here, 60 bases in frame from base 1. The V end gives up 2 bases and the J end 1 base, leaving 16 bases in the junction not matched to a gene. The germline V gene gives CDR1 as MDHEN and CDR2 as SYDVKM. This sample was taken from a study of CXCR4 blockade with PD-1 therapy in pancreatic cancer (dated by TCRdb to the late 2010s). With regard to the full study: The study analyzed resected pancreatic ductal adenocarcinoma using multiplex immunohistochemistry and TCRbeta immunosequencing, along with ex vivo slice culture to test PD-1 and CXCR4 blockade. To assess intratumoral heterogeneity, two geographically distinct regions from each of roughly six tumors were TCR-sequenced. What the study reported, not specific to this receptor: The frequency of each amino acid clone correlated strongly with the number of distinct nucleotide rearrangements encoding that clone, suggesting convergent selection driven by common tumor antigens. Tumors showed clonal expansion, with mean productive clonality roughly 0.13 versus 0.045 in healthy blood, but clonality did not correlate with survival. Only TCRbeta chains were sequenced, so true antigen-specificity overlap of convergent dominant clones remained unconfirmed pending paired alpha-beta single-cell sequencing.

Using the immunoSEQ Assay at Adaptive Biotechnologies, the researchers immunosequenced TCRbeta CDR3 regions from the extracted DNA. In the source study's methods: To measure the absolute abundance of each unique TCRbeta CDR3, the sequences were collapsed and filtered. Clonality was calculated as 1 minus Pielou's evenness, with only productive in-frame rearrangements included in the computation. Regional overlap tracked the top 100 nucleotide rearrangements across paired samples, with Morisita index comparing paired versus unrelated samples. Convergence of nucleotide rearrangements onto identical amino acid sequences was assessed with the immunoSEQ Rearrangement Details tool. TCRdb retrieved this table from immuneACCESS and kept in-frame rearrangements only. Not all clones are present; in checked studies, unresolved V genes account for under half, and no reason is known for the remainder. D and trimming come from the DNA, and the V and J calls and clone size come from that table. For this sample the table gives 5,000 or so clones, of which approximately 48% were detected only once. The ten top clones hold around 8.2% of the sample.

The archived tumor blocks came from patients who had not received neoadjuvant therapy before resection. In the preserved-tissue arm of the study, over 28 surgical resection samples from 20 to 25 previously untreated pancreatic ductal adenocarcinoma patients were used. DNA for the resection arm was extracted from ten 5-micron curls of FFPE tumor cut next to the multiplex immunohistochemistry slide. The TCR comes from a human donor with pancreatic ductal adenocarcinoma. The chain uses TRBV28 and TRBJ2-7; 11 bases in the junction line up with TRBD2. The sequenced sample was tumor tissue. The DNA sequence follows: TGTGCCAGCAGTTTACAGGGGGTTTGGTTGACTAGCGGGATTTCCTACGAGCAGTACTTC. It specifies CASSLQGVWLTSGISYEQYF. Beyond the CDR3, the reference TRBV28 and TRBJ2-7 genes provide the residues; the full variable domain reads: DVKVTQSSRYLVKRTGEKVFLECVQDMDHENMFWYRQDPGLGLRLIYFSYDVKMKEKGDIPEGYSVSREKKERFSLILESASTNQTSMYLCASSLQGVWLTSGISYEQYFGPGTRLTVT.